This is a list of T cell receptor beta chains from one sample in a study of metastatic and nonmetastatic thyroid tumors. Through MiXCR, TCRdb re-clonotyped the PCR reads. The sample yields 10,000 to 15,000 clones, under 35% seen once. Sequencing was carried out using tumor tissue. The receptors shown here come from a female donor with papillary thyroid cancer or a benign thyroid nodule (not recorded which). Some clones in this sample may be carry-over from other donors' samples. CDR3s include the opening cysteine and the closing phenylalanine or tryptophan. The D gene is left open where the match is weak. Size values are once, few and many counts, or a class for expanded clones, and some rows have none.

TRBJ2-7 | TRBV5-1 | . | medium-sized | TGCGCCAGCAGCCCGTCCTCCTACGAGCAGTACTTC | CASSPSSYEQYF
TRBJ1-2 | TRBV7-6 | . | . | TGTGCCAGCAGCTTAGGCGGTCCTGGCTACACCTTC | CASSLGGPGYTF
TRBJ1-3 | TRBV6-5 | TRBD1 | . | TGTGCCAGCAGTTACTCCCGGACAGGGGGAGGCTTGGGAAACACCATATATTTT | CASSYSRTGGGLGNTIYF
TRBJ2-1 | TRBV5-1 | . | . | TGCGCCAGCAGCAGGGTACCCCAGAGGGGAAATGAGCAGTTCTTC | CASSRVPQRGNEQFF
TRBJ2-7 | TRBV19 | . | few | TGTGCCAGTAGGCACGCAGGGAGTCCAGACGAGCAGTACTTC | CASRHAGSPDEQYF
TRBJ2-7 | TRBV9 | . | . | TGTGCCAGCAGCGTAGCGGGAGAAGGGTACGAGCAGTACTTC | CASSVAGEGYEQYF
TRBJ2-1 | TRBV2 | TRBD1 | few | TGTGCCAGCAGTGAATCGGACAGGCTAGAGCAGTTCTTC | CASSESDRLEQFF
TRBJ1-2 | TRBV5-8 | . | many | TGTGCCAGCAGCTTGTGGATATCTTTC | CASSLWISF
TRBJ2-2 | TRBV20-1 | TRBD2 | . | TGCAGTGCTAGAGTGGCTAGCGGGAGTAGGCGGCGCGGGGAGCTGTTTTTT | CSARVASGSRRRGELFF
TRBJ2-7 | TRBV4-3 | . | . | TGCGCCAGCAGCCCCTCGGCAGGGAGCTCCTACGAGCAGTACTTC | CASSPSAGSSYEQYF
TRBJ2-7 | TRBV20-1 | TRBD2 | . | TGCAGTGCTAGAGACGCGGGAGGGCCCAACTACGAGCAGTACTTC | CSARDAGGPNYEQYF
TRBJ1-1 | TRBV6-1 | . | . | TGTGCCAGCAGACAGGGAACTGAAGCTTTCTTT | CASRQGTEAFF
TRBJ2-1 | TRBV20-1 | . | . | TGCAGTGCTAGAGATCCCACTAGCCACAATGAGCAGTTCTTC | CSARDPTSHNEQFF
TRBJ2-3 | TRBV5-4 | . | . | TGTGCCAGCAGCTACACAGGGCCCGGCACAGATACGCAGTATTTT | CASSYTGPGTDTQYF
TRBJ1-3 | TRBV14 | . | . | TGTGCCAGCAGCCAAGGGCTCTCTGGAAACACCATATATTTT | CASSQGLSGNTIYF
TRBJ1-2 | TRBV6-2/TRBV6-3 | . | . | TGTGCCAGCAGTTACGAGGGATTGGGAGGCTACACCTTC | CASSYEGLGGYTF
TRBJ2-2 | TRBV20-1 | . | . | TGCAGTGCTAGAGTAATCGGGGAGCTGTTTTTT | CSARVIGELFF
TRBJ2-1 | TRBV11-2 | TRBD2 | . | TGTGCCAGCAGCTTAGTTGCACGTCCCAGCGGGAAAAATGAGCAGTTCTTC | CASSLVARPSGKNEQFF
TRBJ2-1 | TRBV20-1 | . | . | TGCAGTGCTAGAGACGGACGGGGGCAGTTCTTC | CSARDGRGQFF
TRBJ1-2 | TRBV30 | . | . | TGTGCCTGGATTATCCAAGAGGAGGTCTATGGCTACACCTTC | CAWIIQEEVYGYTF
TRBJ1-1 | TRBV2 | . | few | TGTGCCAGCAGCCCTATCTGGGCCCCAGGCGCTGAAGCTTTCTTT | CASSPIWAPGAEAFF
TRBJ1-1 | TRBV18 | . | . | TGTGCCAGCTCACCCCAGGGCATTGCGATAATGAACACTGAAGCTTTCTTT | CASSPQGIAIMNTEAFF
TRBJ1-1 | TRBV4-1 | . | large | TGCGCCAGCAGCCACGGGGGGACTGAAGCTTTCTTT | CASSHGGTEAFF
TRBJ2-5 | TRBV6-1 | TRBD2 | . | TGTGCCAGCGTAAGGAATAGCGGGAGGGATCAAGAGACCCAGTACTTC | CASVRNSGRDQETQYF
TRBJ2-7 | TRBV29-1 | . | many | TGCAGCGTTGAAGATGTGGCCTACGAGCAGTACTTC | CSVEDVAYEQYF
TRBJ1-6 | TRBV5-1 | . | . | TGCGCCAGCAGCCCCCTAGGGCGGGGCCTCTCACCCCTCCACTTT | CASSPLGRGLSPLHF
TRBJ2-4 | TRBV5-5 | . | many | TGTGCCAGCAGCTTGGGACTAGCCAAAAACATTCAGTACTTC | CASSLGLAKNIQYF
TRBJ1-1 | TRBV6-5 | . | few | TGTGCCAGCAGTCACGGGGGCGGGTTGATGAACACTGAAGCTTTCTTT | CASSHGGGLMNTEAFF
TRBJ2-7 | TRBV7-9 | TRBD2 | . | TGTGCCAGCAGCTTAGAAGGCGGGGGATACGAGCAGTACTTC | CASSLEGGGYEQYF
TRBJ1-2 | TRBV20-1 | TRBD1 | medium-sized | TGCAGTGCCGGACAGGGAGCTAACTATGGCTACACCTTC | CSAGQGANYGYTF
TRBJ2-7 | TRBV2 | . | large | TGTGCCAGCAGTGGTCAAACGGGGAAACCCATCTACGAGCAGTACTTC | CASSGQTGKPIYEQYF
TRBJ1-4 | TRBV28 | . | . | TGTGCCAGCAGTGTCCCCGGGACAACAAATGAAAAACTGTTTTTT | CASSVPGTTNEKLFF
TRBJ1-2 | TRBV27 | TRBD1 | medium-sized | TGTGCCAGCAGTTTCAGGGGGGCGAGGGTCGAGGATGGCTACACCTTC | CASSFRGARVEDGYTF
TRBJ2-7 | TRBV18 | . | . | TGTGCCAGCTCGCCCGGGTCACCCCTATACGAGCAGTACTTC | CASSPGSPLYEQYF
TRBJ1-3 | TRBV3-1 | . | . | TGTGCCAGCAGCCCCGGGGGCTTACACACCATATATTTT | CASSPGGLHTIYF
TRBJ1-5 | TRBV4-2 | TRBD1 | many | TGTGCCAGCAGCCAGGGGGACAGCCCAAATCAGCCCCAGCATTTT | CASSQGDSPNQPQHF
TRBJ1-3 | TRBV24-1 | . | medium-sized | TGTGCCACCAGTGCGATCGAGGGGAGGGGAAACACCATATATTTT | CATSAIEGRGNTIYF
TRBJ2-5 | TRBV27 | TRBD1 | . | TGTGCCAGCAGTCTTCAGGGGGCAGTGGGGACCCAGTACTTC | CASSLQGAVGTQYF
TRBJ2-3 | TRBV30 | . | . | TGTGCCTGGAGTGTGCCGATGAGGGCGGCAGATACGCAGTATTTT | CAWSVPMRAADTQYF
TRBJ1-1 | TRBV28 | TRBD1 | few | TGTGCCAGCAGTTACAGAAGGGGGCTCATGAACACTGAAGCTTTCTTT | CASSYRRGLMNTEAFF
TRBJ2-1 | TRBV2 | . | many | TGTGCCAGCACTGTATGGCTACCCGCCGCGAATGAGCAGTTCTTC | CASTVWLPAANEQFF
TRBJ2-3 | TRBV4-1 | TRBD2 | . | TGCGCCAGCAGCCAAGAGGGACTAGCGGGCCGCACAGATACGCAGTATTTT | CASSQEGLAGRTDTQYF